This TCR beta chain was obtained from a study of CD8 T cells in ankylosing spondylitis. General study results and limits: CD8+ by phenotype, disease-linked clones were relatively rare in peripheral blood. Disease-linked clones reportedly showed significant enrichment in matched ankylosing spondylitis synovial fluid.

Molecular-barcoded quantitative 5'-RACE produced these TCR beta libraries. TCRdb analysed the 5' RACE reads with MiXCR anew, one entry per CDR3 protein. This table holds roughly 230,000 distinct CDR3 sequences, roughly 18% found once. The CDR3 contains 16 residues. The V gene end was trimmed by 3 bases and the J gene end by 1 base; junction bases not matched to a gene: 7. Germline CDR1 SGHVS, CDR2 FQNEAQ. This clonotype was picked up many times. What it binds is unknown. The sample was blood, either unsorted or a sorted T cell fraction (not recorded which). The chain combines TRBV7-8 with TRBJ2-7; the match to TRBD2 covers 9 bases. The receptor was isolated from a male donor with ankylosing spondylitis or in good health (not recorded which). This CDR3 is CASSFQTSGQSYEQYF. CDR3 DNA sequence: TGTGCCAGCAGCTTTCAAACTAGCGGGCAATCCTACGAGCAGTACTTC.